The present T cell receptor beta chain was sequenced within a study of OX40 agonist ivuxolimab in advanced cancers. The data were produced by immunoSEQ multiplex PCR, yet TCRdb's version contains in-frame clones alone and is incomplete. Here the sample spans approximately 30,000 clones, 86% being singletons. The germline V gene encodes CDR1 MDHEN and CDR2 SYDVKM. V gave up 6 bases and J gave up 9 bases; unmatched junction bases: 11. There are 14 residues in the CDR3. V gene TRBV28 combines with J gene TRBJ1-5, with 7 positions matching TRBD1. The specimen was CD4+ or CD8+ T cells sorted from blood, collected in a trial of the OX40 agonist ivuxolimab. This TCR came from an adult with an advanced solid tumor such as melanoma, head and neck, liver or kidney cancer. Written as DNA, the CDR3 is TGTGCCAGCAGCTCCCGGGAGGGGGCGAGGCCCCAGCATTTT. Translation gives CASSSREGARPQHF.